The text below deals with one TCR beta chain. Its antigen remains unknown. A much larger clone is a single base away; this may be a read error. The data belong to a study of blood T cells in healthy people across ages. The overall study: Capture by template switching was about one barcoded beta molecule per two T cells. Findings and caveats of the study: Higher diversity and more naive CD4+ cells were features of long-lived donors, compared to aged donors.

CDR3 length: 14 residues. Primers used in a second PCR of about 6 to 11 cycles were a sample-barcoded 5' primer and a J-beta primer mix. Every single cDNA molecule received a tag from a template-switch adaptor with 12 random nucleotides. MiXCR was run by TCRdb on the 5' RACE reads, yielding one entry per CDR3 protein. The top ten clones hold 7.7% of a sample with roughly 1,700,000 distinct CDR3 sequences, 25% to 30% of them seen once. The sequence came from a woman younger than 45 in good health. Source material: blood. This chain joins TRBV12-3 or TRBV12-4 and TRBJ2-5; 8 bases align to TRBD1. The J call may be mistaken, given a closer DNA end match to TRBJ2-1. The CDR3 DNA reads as TGTGCCAGCACCGCGGGACAGGTTCAAGAGACCCAGTTCTTC. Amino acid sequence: CASTAGQVQETQFF.